These T cell receptor beta chains were read from a single sample in a study of T cells in localized non-small cell lung cancer. The table came from immunoSEQ multiplex PCR; TCRdb's copy has only in-frame clones and leaves some out. Among some 39,000 clones listed, about 76% were seen once. The sample consisted of PBMCs, taken before any cancer treatment. The source of these receptors is a woman aged 40-75 years with stage II squamous cell lung carcinoma. The CDR3 runs from the conserved cysteine through the conserved F or W. D genes are given only for firm matches. For some rows the clone size is stated as once, few or many, or as a class when expanded; others skip it.

CDR3	DNA	D	V	size	J
CASSTGTNSPLHF	TGTGCCAGCAGTACCGGGACGAATTCACCCCTCCACTTT	-	TRBV25-1	-	TRBJ1-6
CASSLVLAALTDTQYF	TGTGCCAGCAGTTTAGTACTAGCGGCCCTCACAGATACGCAGTATTTT	TRBD2	TRBV28	-	TRBJ2-3
CASSPAAFDGFIETQYF	TGTGCCAGCAGCCCCGCCGCCTTCGATGGTTTCATCGAGACCCAGTACTTC	-	TRBV9	-	TRBJ2-5
CASSSTPSLTDTQYF	TGTGCCAGCAGCTCCACTCCGAGCCTCACAGATACGCAGTATTTT	-	TRBV7-6	few	TRBJ2-3
CASSGTLNTEAFF	TGTGCCAGTAGCGGGACATTGAACACTGAAGCTTTCTTT	-	TRBV19	-	TRBJ1-1
CASSLTGSGSGTQYF	TGTGCCAGCAGTTTGACGGGGTCCGGGAGTGGGACCCAGTACTTC	-	TRBV28	-	TRBJ2-5
CASSVTSGRAVELFF	TGTGCCAGCAGTGTGACTAGCGGGAGGGCCGTGGAGCTGTTTTTT	TRBD2	TRBV6-1	-	TRBJ2-2
CASSQAPGGMNTEAFF	TGCGCCAGCAGCCAAGCCCCGGGGGGAATGAACACTGAAGCTTTCTTT	-	TRBV4-3	-	TRBJ1-1
CASSPLAGYEQYF	TGTGCCAGCTCACCATTGGCAGGTTACGAGCAGTACTTC	-	TRBV18	-	TRBJ2-7
CASSMGGAADTQYF	TGTGCCAGTAGTATGGGGGGCGCAGCAGATACGCAGTATTTT	-	TRBV19	once	TRBJ2-3
CASTLTGGQPQHF	TGTGCCAGCACTTTGACAGGGGGTCAGCCCCAGCATTTT	TRBD1	TRBV2	-	TRBJ1-5
CASSGTGTDTQYF	TGTGCCAGCAGTGGGACCGGCACAGATACGCAGTATTTT	-	TRBV2	-	TRBJ2-3
CATSRDQGLGGYTF	TGTGCCACCAGCAGAGATCAGGGGCTCGGTGGCTACACCTTC	-	TRBV15	-	TRBJ1-2
CASSPGTGEGYTF	TGCGCCAGCAGCCCCGGGACAGGGGAGGGCTACACCTTC	TRBD1	TRBV5-1	-	TRBJ1-2
CASSPRQGWNTEAFF	TGTGCCAGCAGTCCCCGACAGGGATGGAACACTGAAGCTTTCTTT	TRBD1	TRBV6-1	-	TRBJ1-1
CASRPTGGETQYF	TGTGCCAGCAGACCCACAGGGGGGGAGACCCAGTACTTC	TRBD1	TRBV6-6	-	TRBJ2-5
CSAGSGSPQETQYF	TGCAGCGCCGGGAGCGGGTCCCCCCAAGAGACCCAGTACTTC	-	TRBV29-1	-	TRBJ2-5
CASTLNPGSYEQYF	TGTGCCAGCACCCTGAACCCGGGATCGTACGAGCAGTACTTC	-	TRBV19	once	TRBJ2-7
CASSLSDSINQPQHF	TGTGCCAGCAGCCTCTCGGATAGTATCAATCAGCCCCAGCATTTT	-	TRBV28	many	TRBJ1-5
CASSFLSATNEKLFF	TGTGCCAGCAGCTTTTTAAGTGCAACTAATGAAAAACTGTTTTTT	-	TRBV28	-	TRBJ1-4
CASSLGRIFQPQHF	TGTGCCAGTAGCCTGGGGAGGATCTTTCAGCCCCAGCATTTT	-	TRBV19	-	TRBJ1-5
CASREWNRGDIGETQYF	TGCGCCAGCAGAGAGTGGAACAGGGGGGATATTGGGGAGACCCAGTACTTC	TRBD1	TRBV5-1	-	TRBJ2-5
CASSLFPSVAGYEQFF	TGTGCCAGCAGTCTCTTCCCTAGCGTGGCTGGCTATGAGCAGTTCTTC	-	TRBV28	many	TRBJ2-1
CASSERGLGEKLFF	TGTGCCAGCAGCGAACGGGGATTGGGCGAAAAACTGTTTTTT	-	TRBV25-1	few	TRBJ1-4
CATSRARTGEGEKLFF	TGTGCCACCAGCAGAGCGCGGACAGGGGAAGGAGAAAAACTGTTTTTT	TRBD1	TRBV15	-	TRBJ1-4
CASSSTGNTIYF	TGTGCCAGCAGCTCGACGGGAAACACCATATATTTT	-	TRBV7-2	-	TRBJ1-3
CASSRARTSSYNSPLHF	TGTGCCAGCAGCCGGGCCCGGACGAGCTCCTATAATTCACCCCTCCACTTT	-	TRBV5-8	-	TRBJ1-6
CASSLTNTEAFF	TGTGCCAGCAGCTTGACTAACACTGAAGCTTTCTTT	-	TRBV7-2	few	TRBJ1-1
CASSPADQETQYF	TGTGCCAGCAGTCCGGCTGACCAAGAGACCCAGTACTTC	-	TRBV4-2	-	TRBJ2-5
CASSPDRPNTEAFF	TGCGCCAGCAGCCCGGACAGACCGAACACTGAAGCTTTCTTT	-	TRBV5-1	-	TRBJ1-1
CASSTDAPDTQYF	TGTGCCAGCAGTACGGACGCACCAGATACGCAGTATTTT	-	TRBV2	-	TRBJ2-3
CASSEGLAGVGGELFF	TGTGCCAGCAGCGAGGGACTAGCGGGAGTAGGTGGGGAGCTGTTTTTT	TRBD2	TRBV2	-	TRBJ2-2
CAISPRTTDTQYF	TGTGCCATCAGCCCCAGGACCACAGATACGCAGTATTTT	-	TRBV10-3	once	TRBJ2-3
CASSEALAGGHNEQFF	TGTGCCAGCAGCGAAGCCCTAGCGGGAGGTCACAATGAGCAGTTCTTC	TRBD2	TRBV6-1	-	TRBJ2-1
CASSADGAWAEAFF	TGTGCCAGCAGCGCCGACGGAGCATGGGCTGAAGCTTTCTTT	-	TRBV2	-	TRBJ1-1
CSVAQGTSPRETQYF	TGCAGCGTTGCCCAGGGGACTAGCCCCCGAGAGACCCAGTACTTC	TRBD2	TRBV29-1	-	TRBJ2-5
CASSLQEGRGYTF	TGCGCCAGCAGCTTGCAGGAAGGTAGGGGCTACACCTTC	-	TRBV5-1	-	TRBJ1-2
CAISESPGTLGVSSLHF	TGTGCCATCAGTGAGTCCCCAGGGACCCTCGGAGTCTCATCCCTCCACTTT	-	TRBV10-3	-	TRBJ1-6
CASSPVTGAYNSPLHF	TGTGCCAGTAGTCCGGTGACAGGCGCGTATAATTCACCCCTCCACTTT	-	TRBV19	-	TRBJ1-6
CASSWSGTGFYNEQFF	TGTGCCAGCAGCTGGTCCGGGACAGGGTTTTACAATGAGCAGTTCTTC	TRBD1	TRBV7-3	once	TRBJ2-1
CASSLFETGAYNEQFF	TGTGCCAGCAGCTTGTTCGAGACAGGAGCCTACAATGAGCAGTTCTTC	-	TRBV5-8	-	TRBJ2-1
CSVDHRGRREETQYF	TGCAGCGTTGATCATCGGGGCAGGCGTGAAGAGACCCAGTACTTC	-	TRBV29-1	-	TRBJ2-5
CASSLGGLKQPQHF	TGTGCCAGCAGCTTAGGGGGACTTAAGCAGCCCCAGCATTTT	-	TRBV7-9	-	TRBJ1-5
CASSQGGARGRNTEAFF	TGCGCCAGCAGCCAAGGGGGAGCCAGGGGGAGGAACACTGAAGCTTTCTTT	TRBD1	TRBV4-3	-	TRBJ1-1
CASGSFSSGANVLTF	TGTGCCAGCGGGAGTTTTAGCTCTGGGGCCAACGTCCTGACTTTC	-	TRBV28	-	TRBJ2-6
CASSPTGGSDYEQYF	TGTGCCAGCAGCCCGACTGGCGGGAGTGACTACGAGCAGTACTTC	TRBD2	TRBV11-3	once	TRBJ2-7
CASSLSNTEAFF	TGTGCCAGCAGCCTTTCAAACACTGAAGCTTTCTTT	-	TRBV14	-	TRBJ1-1
CASSQTSGRDHYNEQFF	TGCGCCAGCAGCCAAACTAGCGGGAGGGACCACTACAATGAGCAGTTCTTC	TRBD2	TRBV4-1	-	TRBJ2-1
CASSYDRGSNQPQHF	TGTGCCAGCAGCTACGACAGGGGTAGCAATCAGCCCCAGCATTTT	TRBD1	TRBV6-6	-	TRBJ1-5
CASSSGWGTGNTEAFF	TGTGCCAGCAGCTCGGGTTGGGGGACAGGGAACACTGAAGCTTTCTTT	TRBD1	TRBV7-2	-	TRBJ1-1